This TCR beta chain was found in a study of blood T cell repertoires in COVID-19. Study summary: The study drew acute and convalescent COVID-19 samples from the United States, Italy and Spain. Nucleic acid was either cDNA or gDNA, and it came from T cells, B-cell-depleted T cells, or PBMCs.

CDR3 size: 13 residues. V was clipped by 5 bases and J by 4 bases, with 11 bases between them. Germline loops: CDR1 MNHEY, CDR2 SVGAGI. In the authors' workflow: Reference gene primer amplification gave nucleated cell count estimates. Sequenced by immunoSEQ multiplex PCR; TCRdb stores in-frame clones only, minus some. D and trimming were read from the DNA, whereas the V and J calls and clone size are those reported in that table. Seen here are roughly 200,000 clones, 80% to 85% observed once, and the top ten hold under 5%. This sequence was found in a man between 45 and 60 years old with active or convalescent COVID-19. The V call is TRBV6-5, the J call TRBJ1-1; D gene ambiguous. Sequenced sample: peripheral blood. The DNA of the CDR3 is TGTGCCAGCAGTCCGTCCGGGTTCACTGAAGCTTTCTTT. Translated: CASSPSGFTEAFF.